This is a list of T cell receptor beta chains from one sample in a study of blood T cell repertoires in COVID-19. This table comes from immunoSEQ multiplex PCR, and its TCRdb copy is limited to in-frame clones, with some not included. The sample records 200,000 to 250,000 clones, approximately 91% being singletons. Sequenced material: peripheral blood. The receptors here all came from a woman aged 60 to 75 with acute or convalescent COVID-19. The CDR3 runs from the conserved cysteine through the conserved F or W.

v_call	j_call	cdr3_aa
TRBV5-6	TRBJ1-2	CASSADRVYGYTF
TRBV30	TRBJ1-2	CAWRVTGRHGYTF
TRBV29-1	TRBJ1-4	CSVVGQGNNEKLFF
TRBV5-8	TRBJ1-5	CASRKDRGRQPQHF
TRBV2	TRBJ2-7	CASCYIRGGEQYF
TRBV27	TRBJ1-2	CASSFPTGVGYTF
TRBV11-1	TRBJ2-5	CASSSTGTNF
TRBV7-2	TRBJ1-3	CASSTYQGSGNTIYF
TRBV6-5	TRBJ2-7	CASSYSGTDYEQYF
TRBV28	TRBJ1-2	CASSVHGTGGVFGYTF
TRBV28	TRBJ1-1	CASSLFQGQGAFF
TRBV19	TRBJ1-5	CASSITGGNQPQHF
TRBV7-9	TRBJ1-6	CASSQQGPYNSPLHF
TRBV15	TRBJ2-5	CATSGGTEVLWETQYF
TRBV7-2	TRBJ1-6	CASSLVRGGSPLHF
TRBV5-1	TRBJ2-3	CASGEITDTQYF
TRBV25-1	TRBJ1-4	CASSDRDRGEEKLFF
TRBV3-1/TRBV3-2	TRBJ1-1	CASSLGTARGAFF
TRBV28	TRBJ2-7	CASRGQGKNEQYF
TRBV19	TRBJ1-2	CASSIDLGGYGYTF
TRBV3-1/TRBV3-2	TRBJ2-7	CASSLGQGGAYEQYF
TRBV21-1	TRBJ2-2	CASSKVVGDRNTGELFF
TRBV6-5	TRBJ2-3	CASRPGGLGDTQYF
TRBV7-2	TRBJ2-7	CASSLVGQGYEQYF
TRBV18	TRBJ2-7	CASSPTSGSDEQYF
TRBV5-1	TRBJ2-5	CASSPGLAGGGETQYF
TRBV27	TRBJ2-7	CASSPIPAGGLYEQYF
TRBV30	TRBJ1-2	CAWYRDSYLAYGYTF
TRBV7-2	TRBJ2-2	CASSLTGMRAIQDTGELFF
TRBV6-5	TRBJ2-7	CASSYSRRGFTYEQYF
TRBV7-9	TRBJ2-6	CASSGQRAGANVLTF
TRBV7-2	TRBJ1-1	CASSSFGRGRNTEAFF
TRBV6-1	TRBJ1-6	CASREAPSNSPLHF
TRBV6-6	TRBJ2-1	CASTRGEEYNEQFF
TRBV19	TRBJ1-6	CASSVDRGNSPLHF
TRBV28	TRBJ1-4	CASTRGGAEKLFF
TRBV6-5	TRBJ1-6	CASSTSRGRNSPLHF
TRBV19	TRBJ2-3	CASSSPDRVGTDTQYF
TRBV19	TRBJ1-2	CASRIPGQGNGYTF
TRBV7-9	TRBJ2-5	CASSVPGTSGGAVGTQYF
TRBV20-1	TRBJ1-6	CSASNTGDFINSPLHF
TRBV28	TRBJ2-1	CASSSPGLAGVLEQFF
TRBV18	TRBJ2-1	CASSPGLNNEQFF
TRBV3-1/TRBV3-2	TRBJ2-7	CASSPRGSLSYEQYF
TRBV5-4	TRBJ1-2	CASRGFTGESFRDGYTF
TRBV6-5	TRBJ1-2	CASRTGQGNYGYTF
TRBV12-3/TRBV12-4	TRBJ1-5	CASSSQLNQPQHF
TRBV5-8	TRBJ1-4	CASSFKGLGEKLFF
TRBV24-1	TRBJ2-3	CATSDPTPTDTQYF
TRBV6-2/TRBV6-3	TRBJ1-2	CASSSFPRDRGGYTF
TRBV4-3	TRBJ2-1	CASSQGKGLTYNEQFF
TRBV10-2	TRBJ1-1	CASSEAGGRGTEAFF
TRBV19	TRBJ1-5	CASSSPGAQHF
TRBV7-9	TRBJ2-1	CASSPGGEVGYNEQFF